This entry features one T cell receptor (beta chain) sequence. The clone's antigen remains unknown. Per-base quality was not reported, and no clone a single base away is much larger than it. This record comes from a study of cytotoxic CD8 clonotypes in ibrutinib-treated CLL listed by TCRdb under 2021. The study in broad terms: The cohort included some 14 treatment-naive and fewer than 12 relapsed/refractory patients; roughly 17 were IGHV unmutated. Responses were partial in some 24 patients and complete in 2; after median approximately 69 months follow-up, around 15 stayed in remission and some twelve progressed. Samples at response were collected after a median of about 11 months of treatment, with a range of about 6 to 36 months. Samples averaged approximately 240,000 productive templates and roughly 86,000 productive rearrangements. Of the 80 to 95 participants in the trial, about 25 had longitudinal samples available. Cryopreserved peripheral blood mononuclear cells were collected at three points: before therapy, at response, and at either sustained remission or disease progression.

The research as a whole found: Sustained-remission and progressing patients did not have matched sampling times, and lymph node repertoires were not examined. Public clonotypes were found to be uncommon and were observed to contract or remain stable during treatment; the increase in clonality was shown to reflect expansion of private clonotypes at ibrutinib response. At baseline, clonality was higher than in age-matched healthy donors and showed a strong correlation with circulating CD8+ T-cell counts. Clonality rose at ibrutinib response, remained stable during sustained remission, and dropped back toward baseline at progression.

For TCR beta library preparation, around 2.2 micrograms of genomic DNA was extracted from cryopreserved PBMCs. Longitudinal blood samples from CLL patients receiving ibrutinib monotherapy were subjected to high-throughput TCR beta sequencing. The patients took part in an open-label, single-center phase 2 trial of ibrutinib monotherapy. The goal of deep resolution MiSeq sequencing was a depth between 1 in 1 million and 1 in 200,000 T cells, and coverage averaged 10x per clonotype. The immunoSEQ hsTCRB Kit was used to generate TCR beta libraries. Per the source publication's procedure: ImmunoSEQ Data Assistant and ImmunoSEQ Analyzer were used for data analysis, and V, D and J genes were assigned according to IMGT definitions. Clonality, which ranges from 0 to 1, was calculated as one minus the normalized Shannon entropy of productive rearrangement frequencies. Only overrepresented clonotypes making up at least 0.05% of the repertoire of each patient were included in the public clonotype analysis. Approximately 12 age-matched healthy donor repertoires from immuneACCESS were used as controls for clonality. TCRdb holds this immuneACCESS table with in-frame rearrangements only. Some clones are missing; in checked studies, unresolved V genes explain under half, and the rest has no known cause. The V and J calls and the clone size are those of that table, but D and trimming were determined from the DNA. The sample contains around 310,000 clones, 80% of them found a single time. The ten largest clonotypes hold 5.5% to 8% of the sample.

V is pared back by 1 base and J by 9 bases, with 16 bases lying between the germline termini. Its CDR3 holds 15 amino acids, cysteine through phenylalanine. The retained sequence is limited to the CDR3, 45 bases, with the frame set at the first base. From a lookup of the germline V gene, CDR1 and CDR2 are SGHVS and FNYEAQ. This clonotype was obtained from a human donor with chronic lymphocytic leukemia. Sample: PBMCs, taken before ibrutinib treatment. The rearranged segments are TRBV7-6 and TRBJ2-1, with a tentative D gene TRBD1 over 6 matching bases. The encoded CDR3 is CASSLVEQGRSEQFF. The bases read TGTGCCAGCAGCTTAGTTGAGCAGGGGCGGAGTGAGCAGTTCTTC.